These 6 T cell receptor beta chains came from one sample sequenced in a study of T cells in Graves' hyperthyroidism and ophthalmopathy. Regions amplified from RNA transcripts were the TCR beta CDR3 regions. During a first-round RT-PCR of the TCR CDR3, the HTBI primer set was used. TCRdb passed the multiplex PCR reads through MiXCR, listing each CDR3 protein once. The sample records about 98,000 distinct CDR3 sequences, roughly 40% being singletons. Sequencing input: peripheral blood or thyroid tissue (not recorded which). The receptors were sampled from a woman aged 25 to 39 with Graves' hyperthyroidism.

In this sample, this clonotype turned up a few times. V gene TRBV9 combines with J gene TRBJ1-2; TRBD1 is a possible D gene (5 bases). The CDR3 consists of 11 residues. Between the trimmed V and J ends, which lost 5 bases and 7 bases, there was a span of 9 bases. The germline V gene encodes CDR1 SGDLS and CDR2 YYNGEE. CDR3 sequence (DNA): TGTGCCAGCAGGCTGGGGGTTGGCTACACCTTC. Translated, it gives CASRLGVGYTF.

This sequence joins TRBV9 and TRBJ2-7, with D perhaps matching TRBD1 (5 bases). Germline V lookup: CDR1 SGDLS, CDR2 YYNGEE. The CDR3 runs to 14 residues. Trimming took off 0 bases at V and 4 bases at J, with 11 bases between the two ends. CDR3 protein: CASSVGRTPYEQYF. The CDR3 DNA reads TGTGCCAGCAGCGTAGGAAGGACACCTTACGAGCAGTACTTC.

The chain employs TRBV6-6 and TRBJ2-5; 8 nucleotides match TRBD1. J was trimmed by 5 bases and V by 6 bases; bases with no gene match: 5. This CDR3 comprises 13 residues. Germline CDR1 and CDR2: MNHNY and SVGAGI (reference sequence). CDR3 region: CASSPTGEETQYF. In DNA, the CDR3 is TGTGCCAGCAGCCCGACAGGGGAGGAGACCCAGTACTTC.

This clonotype was seen many times. The chain has TRBV6-6 and TRBJ2-2; D is perhaps TRBD1 (6 bases). CDR3 length equals 15 residues. Germline loops: CDR1 MNHNY, CDR2 SVGAGI (reference sequence). V dropped 6 bases and J dropped 0 bases, with 11 bases sitting between them. Here the CDR3 reads CASRNRAANTGELFF. The CDR3 region has the DNA TGTGCCAGCAGAAACAGGGCCGCGAACACCGGGGAGCTGTTTTTT.

This clonotype was seen many times. This chain links TRBV20-1 with TRBJ1-4, with TRBD1 matching over 8 bases. In germline, CDR1 is DFQATT, CDR2 SNEGSKA (reference sequence). V trimming: 3 bases; J trimming: 3 bases; junction bases outside the gene matches: 3. The CDR3 consists of 14 residues. The CDR3 coding sequence is TGCAGTGCTAGGGACAGGGTATCTAATGAAAAACTGTTTTTT. Protein sequence: CSARDRVSNEKLFF.

Turning to this clonotype: At one end, the junction sequence differs from germline, possibly due to a read error. The chain recombines TRBV5-1 with TRBJ1-2, with 7 bases matching TRBD1. CDR1 is SGHRS, CDR2 YFSETQ, per germline. The CDR3 is made up of 15 amino acids. CDR3 DNA: TGTGCCAGCAGCCAAGTCCCGACAGGGTTCTATGGCTACACCTTC. Residues: CASSQVPTGFYGYTF.